The sequence of this T cell receptor (beta chain) was determined in a study of T cell repertoires in cytomegalovirus infection. Study as a whole: Well-studied HLA-B-restricted epitopes and recently identified HLA-C-restricted epitopes of CMV were both used in the study. Overall study findings and caveats: Accumulated public TCR beta family frequency recognized individuals carrying CMV together with the relevant HLA.

This CDR3 has 14 amino acids. Germline V gene lookup returns CDR1 MDHEN and CDR2 SYDVKM. This clonotype was observed a single time. Its antigen is not known. One entry per CDR3 protein, called by TCRdb with MiXCR from the reads. The sample records some 920,000 distinct CDR3 sequences, approximately 31% being singletons. The origin of this receptor is a human donor in good health (CMV status not recorded). Some clones in this sample may be carry-over from other donors' samples. This chain joins TRBV28 and TRBJ2-7; TRBD1 matches 7 bases. The sequencing here drew on cultured CD8+ T cells from PBMCs, taken from culture after CMV antigen stimulation. This CDR3 reads CVSSSQETGYEQYV. The CDR3 DNA sequence: TGTGTCAGCAGCAGTCAAGAGACAGGGTACGAGCAGTACGTC.